This T cell receptor beta chain stems from a study of identical twins. With 6 bases clipped from V and 7 bases from J, the junction kept 6 bases outside the gene matches. This CDR3 comprises 14 residues. The germline gives CDR1 MNHNS, CDR2 SASEGT. TCRdb fed the 5' RACE reads into MiXCR, producing one record per CDR3 protein. The table includes some 710,000 distinct CDR3 sequences, less than 7% detected once. This clonotype was seen ten or more times. The sample comprised naive T cells sorted from blood. J is TRBJ2-1 and V is TRBV6-1; 10 positions agree with TRBD1. The receptor was derived from a man between 18 and 29 years old in good health. This CDR3 is CASRETGGMNEQFF. Written as DNA, the CDR3 is TGTGCCAGCAGAGAGACAGGGGGCATGAATGAGCAGTTCTTC.